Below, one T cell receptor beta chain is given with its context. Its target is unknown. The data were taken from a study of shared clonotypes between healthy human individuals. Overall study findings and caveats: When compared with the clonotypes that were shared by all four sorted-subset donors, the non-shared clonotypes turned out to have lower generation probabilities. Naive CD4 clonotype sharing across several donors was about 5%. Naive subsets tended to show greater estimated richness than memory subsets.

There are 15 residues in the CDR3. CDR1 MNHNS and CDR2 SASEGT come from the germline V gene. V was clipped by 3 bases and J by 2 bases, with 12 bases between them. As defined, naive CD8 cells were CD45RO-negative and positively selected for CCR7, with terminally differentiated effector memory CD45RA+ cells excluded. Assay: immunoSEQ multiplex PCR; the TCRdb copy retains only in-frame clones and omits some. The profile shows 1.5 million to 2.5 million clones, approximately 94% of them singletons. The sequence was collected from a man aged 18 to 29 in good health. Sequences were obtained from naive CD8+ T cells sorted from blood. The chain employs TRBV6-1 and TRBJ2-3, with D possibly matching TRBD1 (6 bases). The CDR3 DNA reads TGTGCCAGCAGTGAGGTCAGGGGCCCCACAGATACGCAGTATTTT. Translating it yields CASSEVRGPTDTQYF.